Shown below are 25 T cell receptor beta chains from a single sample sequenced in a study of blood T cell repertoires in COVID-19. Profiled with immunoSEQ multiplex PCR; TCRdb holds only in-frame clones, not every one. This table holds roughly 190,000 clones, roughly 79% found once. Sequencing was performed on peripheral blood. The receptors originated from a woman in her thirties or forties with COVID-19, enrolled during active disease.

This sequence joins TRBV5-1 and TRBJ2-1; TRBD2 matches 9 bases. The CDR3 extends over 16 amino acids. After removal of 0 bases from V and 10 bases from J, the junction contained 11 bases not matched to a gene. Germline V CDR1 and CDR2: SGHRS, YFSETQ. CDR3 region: CASSLGELAGWGEQFF. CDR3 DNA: TGCGCCAGCAGCTTGGGAGAGCTAGCGGGATGGGGCGAGCAGTTCTTC.

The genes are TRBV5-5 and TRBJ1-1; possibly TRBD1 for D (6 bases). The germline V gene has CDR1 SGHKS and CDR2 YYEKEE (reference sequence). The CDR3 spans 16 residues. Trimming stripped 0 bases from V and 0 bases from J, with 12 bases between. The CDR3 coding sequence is TGTGCCAGCAGCTTGGGTTGGGACACCGTGAACACTGAAGCTTTCTTT. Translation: CASSLGWDTVNTEAFF.

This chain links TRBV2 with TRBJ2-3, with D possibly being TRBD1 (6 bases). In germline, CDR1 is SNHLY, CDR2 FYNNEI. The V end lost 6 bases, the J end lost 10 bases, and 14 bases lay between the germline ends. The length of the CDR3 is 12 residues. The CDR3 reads CASRTQGKAQYF. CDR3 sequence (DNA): TGTGCCAGCAGGACACAGGGTAAGGCGCAGTATTTT.

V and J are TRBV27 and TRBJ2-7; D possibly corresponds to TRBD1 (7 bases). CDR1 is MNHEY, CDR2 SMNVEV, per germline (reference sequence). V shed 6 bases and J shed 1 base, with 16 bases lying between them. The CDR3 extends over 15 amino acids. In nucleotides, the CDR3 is TGTGCCAGCAGCCCAGGGGGGTACCCTTCCTACGAGCAGTACGTC. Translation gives CASSPGGYPSYEQYV.

The CDR3 sequence is CASTEQVTNEQFF. The CDR3 DNA sequence: TGCGCCAGCACGGAACAGGTGACCAATGAGCAGTTCTTC. This sequence joins TRBV5-1 and TRBJ2-1; D is possibly TRBD1 (5 bases). The CDR3 totals 13 residues. The V end lost 6 bases, the J end lost 6 bases, and 13 bases lay between the germline ends. Germline-derived CDR1 and CDR2 are SGHRS and YFSETQ.

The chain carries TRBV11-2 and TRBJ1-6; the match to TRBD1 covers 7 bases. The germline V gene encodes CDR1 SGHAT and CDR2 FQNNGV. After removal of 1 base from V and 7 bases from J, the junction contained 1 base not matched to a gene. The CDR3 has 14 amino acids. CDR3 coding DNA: TGTGCCAGCAGCTTAGTAGGGGGCAATTCACCCCTCCACTTT. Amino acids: CASSLVGGNSPLHF. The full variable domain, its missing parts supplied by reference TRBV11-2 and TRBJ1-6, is EAGVAQSPRYKIIEKRQSVAFWCNPISGHATLYWYQQILGQGPKLLIQFQNNGVVDDSQLPKDRFSAERLKGVDSTLKIQPAKLEDSAVYLCASSLVGGNSPLHFGNGTRLTVT.

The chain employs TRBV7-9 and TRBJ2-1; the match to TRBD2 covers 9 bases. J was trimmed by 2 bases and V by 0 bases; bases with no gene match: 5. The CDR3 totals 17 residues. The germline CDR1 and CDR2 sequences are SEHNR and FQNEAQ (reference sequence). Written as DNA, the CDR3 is TGTGCCAGCAGCTTAGCGGGACTAGCTTCTACCTACAATGAGCAGTTCTTC. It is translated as CASSLAGLASTYNEQFF.

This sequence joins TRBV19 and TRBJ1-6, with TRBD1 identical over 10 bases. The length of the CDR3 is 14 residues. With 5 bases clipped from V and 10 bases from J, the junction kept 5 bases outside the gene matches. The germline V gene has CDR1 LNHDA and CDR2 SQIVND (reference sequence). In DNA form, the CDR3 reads TGTGCCAGTAGTCTAGGGACAGGGGCCTCACCCCTCCACTTT. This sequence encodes CASSLGTGASPLHF.

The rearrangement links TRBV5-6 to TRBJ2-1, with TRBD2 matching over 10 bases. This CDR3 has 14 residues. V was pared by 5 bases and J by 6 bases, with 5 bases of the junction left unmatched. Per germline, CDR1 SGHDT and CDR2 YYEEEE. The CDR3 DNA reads TGTGCCAGCAGATATACTAGCGGGGTCAATGAGCAGTTCTTC. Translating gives CASRYTSGVNEQFF.

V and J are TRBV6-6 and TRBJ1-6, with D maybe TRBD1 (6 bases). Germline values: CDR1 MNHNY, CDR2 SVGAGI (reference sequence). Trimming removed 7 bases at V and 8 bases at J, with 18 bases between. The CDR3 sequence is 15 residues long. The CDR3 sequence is CASTLASGGHSPLHF. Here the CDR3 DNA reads TGTGCCAGCACCCTAGCGTCGGGGGGCCATTCACCCCTCCACTTT.

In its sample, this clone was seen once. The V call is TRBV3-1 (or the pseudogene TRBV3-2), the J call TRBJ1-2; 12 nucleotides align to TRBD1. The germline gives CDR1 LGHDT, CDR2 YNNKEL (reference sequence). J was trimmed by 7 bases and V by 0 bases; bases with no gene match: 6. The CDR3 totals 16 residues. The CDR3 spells CASSQDPGQGAPGYTF. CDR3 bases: TGTGCCAGCAGCCAAGACCCGGGACAGGGGGCGCCTGGCTACACCTTC.

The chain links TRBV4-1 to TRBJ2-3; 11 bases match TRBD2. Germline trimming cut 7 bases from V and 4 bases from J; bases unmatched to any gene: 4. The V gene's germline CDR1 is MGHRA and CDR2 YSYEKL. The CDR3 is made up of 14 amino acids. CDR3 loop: CASKPSGGSDTQYF. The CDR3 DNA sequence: TGCGCCAGCAAGCCTAGCGGGGGGTCAGATACGCAGTATTTT.

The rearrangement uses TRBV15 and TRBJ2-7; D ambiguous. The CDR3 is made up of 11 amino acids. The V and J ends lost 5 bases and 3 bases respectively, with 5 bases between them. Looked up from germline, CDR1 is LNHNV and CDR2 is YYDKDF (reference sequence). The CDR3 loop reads CATSYRYEQYF. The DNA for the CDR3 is TGTGCCACCAGCTATCGCTACGAGCAGTACTTC.

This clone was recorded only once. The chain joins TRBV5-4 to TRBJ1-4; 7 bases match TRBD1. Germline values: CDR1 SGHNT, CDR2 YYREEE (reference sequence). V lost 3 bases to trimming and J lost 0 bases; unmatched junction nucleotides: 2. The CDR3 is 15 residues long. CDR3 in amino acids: CASSSTGATNEKLFF. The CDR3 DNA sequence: TGTGCCAGCAGCTCCACAGGGGCAACTAATGAAAAACTGTTTTTT.

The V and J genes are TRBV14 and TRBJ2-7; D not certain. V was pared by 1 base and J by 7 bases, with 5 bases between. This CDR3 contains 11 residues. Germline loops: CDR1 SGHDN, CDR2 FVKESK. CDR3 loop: CASSQATEQYF. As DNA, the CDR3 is TGTGCCAGCAGCCAAGCAACAGAGCAGTACTTC. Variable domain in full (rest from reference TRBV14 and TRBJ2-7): EAGVTQFPSHSVIEKGQTVTLRCDPISGHDNLYWYRRVMGKEIKFLLHFVKESKQDESGMPNNRFLAERTGGTYSTLKVQPAELEDSGVYFCASSQATEQYFGPGTRLTVT.

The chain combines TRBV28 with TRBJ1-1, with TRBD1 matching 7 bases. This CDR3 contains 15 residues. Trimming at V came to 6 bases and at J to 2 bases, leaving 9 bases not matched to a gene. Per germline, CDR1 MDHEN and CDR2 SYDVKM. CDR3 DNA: TGTGCCAGCAGCTCCCCCTGGGACAGCAACACTGAAGCTTTCTTT. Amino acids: CASSSPWDSNTEAFF.

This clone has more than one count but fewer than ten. In DNA, the CDR3 is TGTGCCAGCAGCTTACAAATTAGAGATACGCAGTATTTT. It translates to CASSLQIRDTQYF. This chain connects TRBV11-1 to TRBJ2-3; D is unclear. V lost 2 bases, J lost 5 bases, and 8 bases lay in between. The V gene's germline CDR1 is SGHAT and CDR2 FQDESV (reference sequence). The CDR3 covers 13 residues.

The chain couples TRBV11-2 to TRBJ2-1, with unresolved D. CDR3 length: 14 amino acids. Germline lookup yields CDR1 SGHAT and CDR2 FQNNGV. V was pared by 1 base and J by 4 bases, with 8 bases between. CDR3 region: CASSLAGPYNEQFF. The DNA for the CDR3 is TGTGCCAGCAGCTTAGCGGGTCCGTACAATGAGCAGTTCTTC. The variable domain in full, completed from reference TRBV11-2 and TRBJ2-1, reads EAGVAQSPRYKIIEKRQSVAFWCNPISGHATLYWYQQILGQGPKLLIQFQNNGVVDDSQLPKDRFSAERLKGVDSTLKIQPAKLEDSAVYLCASSLAGPYNEQFFGPGTRLTVL.

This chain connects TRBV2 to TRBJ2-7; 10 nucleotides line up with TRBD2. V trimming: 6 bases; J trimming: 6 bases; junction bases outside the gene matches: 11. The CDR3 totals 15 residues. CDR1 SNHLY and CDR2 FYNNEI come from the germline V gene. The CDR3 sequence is CASRQRAGGPSEQYF. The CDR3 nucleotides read TGTGCCAGCAGACAAAGAGCGGGAGGGCCTTCCGAGCAGTACTTC.

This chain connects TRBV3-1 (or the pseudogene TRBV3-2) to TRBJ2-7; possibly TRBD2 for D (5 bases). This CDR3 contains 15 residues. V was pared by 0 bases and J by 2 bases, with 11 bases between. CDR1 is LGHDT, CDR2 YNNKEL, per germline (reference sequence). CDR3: CASSQDFTGTYEQYF. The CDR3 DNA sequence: TGTGCCAGCAGCCAAGATTTTACGGGGACCTACGAGCAGTACTTC.

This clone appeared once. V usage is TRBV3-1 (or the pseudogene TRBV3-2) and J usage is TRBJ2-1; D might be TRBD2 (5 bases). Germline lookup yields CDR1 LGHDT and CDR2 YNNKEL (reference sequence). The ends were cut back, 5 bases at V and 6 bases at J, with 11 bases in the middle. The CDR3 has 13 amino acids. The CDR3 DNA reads TGTGCCAGCAGCTTCGGACTTAGCAATGAGCAGTTCTTC. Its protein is CASSFGLSNEQFF.

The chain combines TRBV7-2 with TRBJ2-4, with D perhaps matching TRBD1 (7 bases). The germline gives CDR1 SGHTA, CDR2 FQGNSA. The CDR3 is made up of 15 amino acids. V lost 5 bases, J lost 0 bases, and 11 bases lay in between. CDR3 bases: TGTGCCAGCAGCGCGGGACAGCTAGCCAAAAACATTCAGTACTTC. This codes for CASSAGQLAKNIQYF.

The CDR3 DNA reads TGTGCCAGCACCGCAGGGATAGCGGGAGAAGGTGGTGAGCAGTTCTTC. Its protein is CASTAGIAGEGGEQFF. This chain links TRBV3-1 (or the pseudogene TRBV3-2) with TRBJ2-1, with 9 nucleotides matching TRBD2. The CDR3 runs to 16 residues. Per the germline V gene, CDR1 is LGHDT and CDR2 is YNNKEL (reference sequence). V gave up 7 bases and J gave up 9 bases; unmatched junction bases: 16.

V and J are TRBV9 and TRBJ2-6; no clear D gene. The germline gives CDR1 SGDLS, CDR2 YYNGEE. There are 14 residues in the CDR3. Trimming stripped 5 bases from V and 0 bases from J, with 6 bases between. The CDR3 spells CASSENSGANVLTF. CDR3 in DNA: TGTGCCAGCAGTGAGAACTCTGGGGCCAACGTCCTGACTTTC.

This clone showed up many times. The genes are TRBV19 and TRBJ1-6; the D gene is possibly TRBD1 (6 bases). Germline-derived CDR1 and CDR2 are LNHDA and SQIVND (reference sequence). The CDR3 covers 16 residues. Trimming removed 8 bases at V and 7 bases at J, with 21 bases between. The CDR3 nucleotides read TGTGCCAGTGCCCCGGGACACCAAGGGTCCAATTCACCCCTCCACTTT. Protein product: CASAPGHQGSNSPLHF.